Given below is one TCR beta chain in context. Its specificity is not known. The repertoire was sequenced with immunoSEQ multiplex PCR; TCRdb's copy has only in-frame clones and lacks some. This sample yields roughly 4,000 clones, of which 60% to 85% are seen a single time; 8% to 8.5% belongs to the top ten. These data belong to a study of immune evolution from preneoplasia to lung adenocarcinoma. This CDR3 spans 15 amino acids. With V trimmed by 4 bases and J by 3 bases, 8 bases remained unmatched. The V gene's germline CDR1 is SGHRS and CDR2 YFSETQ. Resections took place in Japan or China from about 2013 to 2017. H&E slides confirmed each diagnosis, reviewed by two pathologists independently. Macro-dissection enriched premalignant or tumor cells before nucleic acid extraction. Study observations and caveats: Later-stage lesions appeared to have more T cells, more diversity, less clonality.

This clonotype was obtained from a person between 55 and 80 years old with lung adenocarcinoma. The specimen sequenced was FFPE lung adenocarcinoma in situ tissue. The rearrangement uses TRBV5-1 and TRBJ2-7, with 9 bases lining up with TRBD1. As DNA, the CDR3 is TGCGCCAGCAGCCCTGGGACAGGGAACCGCTACGAGCAGTACTTC. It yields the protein CASSPGTGNRYEQYF.